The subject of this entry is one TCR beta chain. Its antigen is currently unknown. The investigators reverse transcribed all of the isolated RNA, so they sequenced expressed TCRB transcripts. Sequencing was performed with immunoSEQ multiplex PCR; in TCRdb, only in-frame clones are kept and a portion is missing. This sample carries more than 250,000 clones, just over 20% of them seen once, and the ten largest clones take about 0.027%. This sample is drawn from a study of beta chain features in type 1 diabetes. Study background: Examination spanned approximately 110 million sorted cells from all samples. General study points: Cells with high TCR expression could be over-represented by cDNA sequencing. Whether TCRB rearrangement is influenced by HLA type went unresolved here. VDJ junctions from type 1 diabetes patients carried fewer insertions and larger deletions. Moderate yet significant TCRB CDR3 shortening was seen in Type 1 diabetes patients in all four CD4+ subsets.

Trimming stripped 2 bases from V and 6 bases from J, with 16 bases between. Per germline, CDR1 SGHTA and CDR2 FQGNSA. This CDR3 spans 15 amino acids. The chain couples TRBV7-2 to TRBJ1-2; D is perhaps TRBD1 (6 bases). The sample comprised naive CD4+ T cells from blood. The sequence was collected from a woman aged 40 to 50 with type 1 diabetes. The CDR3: CASSLRDKTSDGYTF. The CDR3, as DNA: TGTGCCAGCAGCTTAAGGGACAAAACCTCTGATGGCTACACCTTC. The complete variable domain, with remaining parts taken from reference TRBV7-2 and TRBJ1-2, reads GAGVSQSPSNKVTEKGKDVELRCDPISGHTALYWYRQSLGQGLEFLIYFQGNSAPDKSGLPSDRFSAERTGGSVSTLTIQRTQQEDSAVYLCASSLRDKTSDGYTFGSGTRLTVV.